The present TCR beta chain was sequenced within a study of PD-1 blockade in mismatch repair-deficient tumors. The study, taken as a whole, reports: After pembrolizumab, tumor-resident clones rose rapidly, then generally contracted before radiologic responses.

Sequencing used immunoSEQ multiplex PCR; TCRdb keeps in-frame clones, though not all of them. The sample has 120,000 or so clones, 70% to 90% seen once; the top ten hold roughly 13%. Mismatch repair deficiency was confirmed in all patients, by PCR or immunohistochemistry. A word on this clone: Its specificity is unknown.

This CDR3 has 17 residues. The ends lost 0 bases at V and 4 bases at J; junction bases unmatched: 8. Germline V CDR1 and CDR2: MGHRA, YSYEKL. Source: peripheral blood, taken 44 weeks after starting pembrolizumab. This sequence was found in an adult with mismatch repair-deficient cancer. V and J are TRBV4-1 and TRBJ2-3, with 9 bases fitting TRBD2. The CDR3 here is CASSQDTGTSTPDTQYF. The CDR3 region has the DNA TGCGCCAGCAGCCAAGACACCGGGACTAGCACCCCAGATACGCAGTATTTT.